This T cell receptor (beta chain) was recovered during a study of early T cells in non-severe SARS-CoV-2 infection. Study-level information: From unsorted whole blood, bulk RNA was sequenced, and the chains remained unpaired. The study's findings and limits: Anti-spike CD8 responses were favored by VDJdb matching, which missed private and CD4 specificities.

V lost 2 bases and J lost 1, with 9 bases in between. In germline, CDR1 is DFQATT, CDR2 SNEGSKA (reference sequence). The CDR3 is made up of 13 amino acids. Molecules of cDNA were individually given unique molecular identifiers that were attached to them. In TCRdb, the 5' RACE reads were re-called with MiXCR into one record per CDR3 protein. This table holds about 37,000 distinct CDR3 sequences, 5.8% found once. This clonotype showed up just a few times. The antigen is undetermined. The chain couples TRBV20-1 to TRBJ2-7; D remains ambiguous. Sequencing used whole blood. This sequence originates from an adult who was a healthcare worker with PCR-confirmed SARS-CoV-2 infection or an uninfected control (not recorded which). The CDR3 reads CSARPDGSYEQYF. The DNA of the CDR3 is TGCAGTGCTAGACCCGACGGTTCCTACGAGCAGTACTTC.